These 12 T cell receptor beta chains originate from one sample sequenced in a study of control samples from healthy donors and cancer patients. Here immunoSEQ multiplex PCR was the method, and the copy in TCRdb shows in-frame clones only, minus some. This table has around 250,000 clones, over 70% appearing once. Sequencing was carried out using PBMCs. The source of these receptors is a woman aged 60-75 years with lung cancer.

The chain employs TRBV7-9 and TRBJ1-5, with a weak D call TRBD1 (6 bases). CDR1 SEHNR and CDR2 FQNEAQ come from the germline V gene (reference sequence). The CDR3 totals 16 residues. V lost 0 bases, J lost 2 bases, and 11 bases lay in between. CDR3 residues: CASSLARGGGNQPQHF. For the CDR3, the DNA is TGTGCCAGCAGCTTAGCGAGGGGGGGAGGCAATCAGCCCCAGCATTTT.

This chain connects TRBV4-1 to TRBJ2-7; no reliable D call. Germline V gene data show CDR1 as MGHRA and CDR2 as YSYEKL. The CDR3 sequence is 15 residues long. The V end was cut by 0 bases, the J end by 4 bases, with 13 bases between. The CDR3, as DNA: TGCGCCAGCAGCCAAGATATGGTAGGGAAGTACGAGCAGTACTTC. Protein product: CASSQDMVGKYEQYF.

The J gene is TRBJ2-7, the V gene TRBV28; perhaps D is TRBD1 or TRBD2 (5 bases each). V lost 2 bases to trimming and J lost 4 bases, with 12 bases between them. The V gene's germline CDR1 is MDHEN and CDR2 SYDVKM. The CDR3 is made up of 14 amino acids. The CDR3 region is CASSLPGAAYEQYF. CDR3 DNA: TGTGCCAGCAGTTTACCCGGGGCAGCATACGAGCAGTACTTC. Complete variable domain (other parts from reference TRBV28 and TRBJ2-7): DVKVTQSSRYLVKRTGEKVFLECVQDMDHENMFWYRQDPGLGLRLIYFSYDVKMKEKGDIPEGYSVSREKKERFSLILESASTNQTSMYLCASSLPGAAYEQYFGPGTRLTVT.

The CDR3 sequence is CASSEAVGRDTQYF. The CDR3 nucleotides read TGTGCCAGCAGTGAAGCGGTCGGGAGGGATACGCAGTATTTT. This chain joins TRBV6-1 and TRBJ2-3, with 7 bases matching TRBD2. V shed 0 bases and J 6 bases; nucleotides not matched to a gene: 3. The length of the CDR3 is 14 residues. Germline CDR1 MNHNS, CDR2 SASEGT.

CDR3 DNA: TGTGCCAGCAGGGCTGCGGCGGGGTCGGTGGAAAAACTGTTTTTT. Translated, it gives CASRAAAGSVEKLFF. The chain joins TRBV2 to TRBJ1-4, with D unclear. The germline gives CDR1 SNHLY, CDR2 FYNNEI. Trimming left V 6 bases short and J 8 bases short, with 19 bases between. The CDR3 is 15 residues long.

This chain joins TRBV6-1 and TRBJ1-2, with D perhaps matching TRBD1 (5 bases). The length of the CDR3 is 13 residues. Germline V lookup: CDR1 MNHNS, CDR2 SASEGT. V shed 0 bases and J shed 3 bases, with 5 bases lying between them. DNA for the CDR3: TGTGCCAGCAGTGAAGCGGGGGACTATGGCTACACCTTC. It specifies CASSEAGDYGYTF.

Concerning this clone itself: At one end the junction does not follow the germline gene, possibly because of a read error. The genes are TRBV5-1 and TRBJ2-6; D gene uncertain. This CDR3 is built from 16 residues. Germline V gene sequence: CDR1 SGHRS, CDR2 YFSETQ. This CDR3 reads CASSLGAASAANVLTF. CDR3 in DNA: TGCGCCAGCAGCTTGGGGGCGGCCTCTGCGGCCAACGTCCTGACTTTC.

The chain has TRBV7-9 and TRBJ2-1; D might be TRBD1 (6 bases). The germline V gene has CDR1 SEHNR and CDR2 FQNEAQ (reference sequence). The CDR3 runs to 13 residues. The V end was cut by 5 bases, the J end by 5 bases, with 10 bases between. CDR3 region: CASSKRQDNEQFF. CDR3 DNA: TGTGCCAGCAGCAAGCGACAGGACAATGAGCAGTTCTTC. Full variable domain (remainder filled in from reference TRBV7-9 and TRBJ2-1): DTGVSQNPRHKITKRGQNVTFRCDPISEHNRLYWYRQTLGQGPEFLTYFQNEAQLEKSRLLSDRFSAERPKGSFSTLEIQRTEQGDSAMYLCASSKRQDNEQFFGPGTRLTVL.

This clone appeared a single time. This chain joins TRBV5-1 and TRBJ2-1, with 12 bases fitting TRBD1. The V gene end was trimmed by 5 bases and the J gene end by 8 bases; junction bases not matched to a gene: 8. This CDR3 comprises 15 residues. Germline CDR1 is SGHRS and CDR2 is YFSETQ. The CDR3 reads CASRPGQGAVDEQFF. CDR3 DNA: TGCGCCAGCAGACCGGGACAGGGGGCGGTCGATGAGCAGTTCTTC. Using reference TRBV5-1 and TRBJ2-1 for the parts outside the CDR3, the full variable domain is KAGVTQTPRYLIKTRGQQVTLSCSPISGHRSVSWYQQTPGQGLQFLFEYFSETQRNKGNFPGRFSGRQFSNSRSEMNVSTLELGDSALYLCASRPGQGAVDEQFFGPGTRLTVL.

The J gene is TRBJ1-2, the V gene TRBV6-5, with D possibly TRBD1 on 6 matching bases. Between the trimmed V and J ends, which lost 4 bases and 4 bases, there was a span of 10 bases. The CDR3 loop spans 13 amino acids. Per germline, CDR1 MNHEY and CDR2 SVGAGI. As DNA, the CDR3 is TGTGCCAGCAGTTGGGACACTATCTATGGCTACACCTTC. It is translated as CASSWDTIYGYTF.

The table lists this clone with a few counts. The chain employs TRBV19 and TRBJ2-6, with D uncertain. The CDR3 is 15 residues long. V lost 3 bases and J lost 2, with 8 bases in between. Germline values: CDR1 LNHDA, CDR2 SQIVND (reference sequence). As DNA, the CDR3 is TGTGCCAGTAGTATTAGGTCGGCTGGGGCCAACGTCCTGACTTTC. Translation gives CASSIRSAGANVLTF.

The chain combines TRBV9 with TRBJ1-2; 7 positions agree with TRBD1. The V segment lost 3 bases and the J segment 8 bases; nucleotides outside the gene matches: 13. The CDR3 is 15 amino acids. Germline loops: CDR1 SGDLS, CDR2 YYNGEE. Here the CDR3 reads CASSATGEKSRGYTF. CDR3 sequence (DNA): TGTGCCAGCAGCGCCACAGGGGAAAAGAGCAGGGGCTACACCTTC.